This TCR beta chain was retrieved from a study of T cells in Graves' hyperthyroidism and ophthalmopathy. This clonotype was detected only a few times. What it binds is unknown. The V end was cut by 6 bases, the J end by 5 bases, with 17 bases between. There are 14 residues in the CDR3. Germline values: CDR1 DFQATT, CDR2 SNEGSKA (reference sequence). General study findings and limits: Among thyroid clonotypes expanded above 0.001, most also appeared in blood. Ophthalmopathy, which appeared later, was predicted by the model a median roughly 6.4 months before onset.

From RNA transcripts, TCR beta CDR3 regions were amplified. In the first-round RT-PCR of the TCR CDR3, the HTBI primer set was used. MiXCR was run by TCRdb on the multiplex PCR reads, yielding one entry per CDR3 protein. The sample shows around 690,000 distinct CDR3 sequences, approximately 15% of them seen only once. Source material: blood. The sequence was obtained from a man aged 45 to 65 with Graves' hyperthyroidism. The chain uses TRBV20-1 and TRBJ2-1, with D unresolved. The CDR3 sequence: CSAPAKQLNNEQFF. Here the CDR3 DNA reads TGCAGTGCGCCCGCCAAGCAACTTAACAATGAGCAGTTCTTC.